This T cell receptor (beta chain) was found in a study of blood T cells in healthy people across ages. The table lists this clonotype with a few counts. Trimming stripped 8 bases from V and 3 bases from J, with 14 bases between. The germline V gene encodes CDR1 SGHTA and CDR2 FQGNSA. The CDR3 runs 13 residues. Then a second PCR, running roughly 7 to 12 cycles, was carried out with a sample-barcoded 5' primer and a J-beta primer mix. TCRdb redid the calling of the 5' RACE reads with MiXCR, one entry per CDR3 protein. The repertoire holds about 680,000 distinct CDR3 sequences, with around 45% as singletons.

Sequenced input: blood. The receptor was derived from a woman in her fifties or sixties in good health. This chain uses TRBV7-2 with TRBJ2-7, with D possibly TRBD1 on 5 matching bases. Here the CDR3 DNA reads TGTGCCAGCGCCAGGGATTTCGGCTACGAGCAGTACTTC. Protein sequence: CASARDFGYEQYF.